Below, one TCR beta chain is given with its context. This entry is derived from a study of blood T cell repertoires in COVID-19. At the level of the study: Sites across the United States, Italy and Spain contributed samples from acute and convalescent COVID-19.

This CDR3 is 15 amino acids long. Germline V lookup: CDR1 MNHEY, CDR2 SMNVEV (reference sequence). Trimming pared 3 bases from V and 1 base from J, leaving 10 bases between. Here immunoSEQ multiplex PCR was the method, and the copy in TCRdb shows in-frame clones only, minus some. The sample lists under 500,000 clones, roughly 91% occurring once. The specimen sequenced was peripheral blood. This clonotype originated in a woman between 25 and 40 years old with acute or convalescent COVID-19. The V gene is TRBV27, the J gene TRBJ1-5; D is unclear. DNA of the CDR3: TGTGCCAGCAGTTTCTCCGGGTTGAGCAATCAGCCCCAGCATTTT. Residues: CASSFSGLSNQPQHF.